The next 27 T cell receptor beta chains were all read from a single sample in a study of cytomegalovirus exposure and HLA in healthy donors. The primer mix had 60 Vbeta and 13 Jbeta primers. Data came from immunoSEQ multiplex PCR; TCRdb stores just in-frame clones and leaves some out. The table lists 150,000 to 200,000 clones, approximately 71% of them singletons. Sequencing was carried out using PBMCs. Receptors originate from a man between 18 and 35 years old in good health and CMV-seropositive.

The chain uses TRBV11-2 and TRBJ1-4, with 7 positions matching TRBD1. Per the germline V gene, CDR1 is SGHAT and CDR2 is FQNNGV. V lost 5 bases and J lost 6; bases outside the gene matches: 9. The CDR3 covers 15 residues. The CDR3 region is CASSQRQGGYEKLFF. The CDR3 nucleotides read TGTGCCAGCAGCCAACGACAGGGCGGATATGAAAAACTGTTTTTT. Complete variable domain (other parts from reference TRBV11-2 and TRBJ1-4): EAGVAQSPRYKIIEKRQSVAFWCNPISGHATLYWYQQILGQGPKLLIQFQNNGVVDDSQLPKDRFSAERLKGVDSTLKIQPAKLEDSAVYLCASSQRQGGYEKLFFGSGTQLSVL.

The chain employs TRBV11-3 and TRBJ2-1; 8 bases match TRBD2. The length of the CDR3 is 15 residues. Trimming at V came to 5 bases and at J to 5 bases, leaving 8 bases not matched to a gene. Germline V CDR1 and CDR2: SGHNT, YENEEA. The CDR3 bases are TGTGCCAGCAGCCCCACTAGCGGCTATAACAATGAGCAGTTCTTC. Protein product: CASSPTSGYNNEQFF.

As regards this clone: Other DNA sequences in the sample encode the same CDR3. J is TRBJ2-1 and V is TRBV30; TRBD1 aligns across 7 bases. Per germline, CDR1 GTSNPN and CDR2 SVGIG (reference sequence). Unmatched junction bases numbered 1, after V lost 4 bases and J lost 4 bases. The CDR3 length is 12 residues. The CDR3 here is CAWTGGYNEQFF. Here the CDR3 DNA reads TGTGCCTGGACAGGGGGATACAATGAGCAGTTCTTC.

The J gene is TRBJ1-5, the V gene TRBV19; 7 nucleotides line up with TRBD1. V gave up 6 bases and J gave up 11 bases; unmatched junction bases: 19. This CDR3 spans 16 amino acids. From germline, CDR1 is LNHDA and CDR2 SQIVND (reference sequence). CDR3 residues: CASSPPPGQASSSQHF. For the CDR3, the DNA is TGTGCCAGTAGCCCTCCCCCTGGACAGGCGAGTAGTTCCCAGCATTTT.

V and J are TRBV19 and TRBJ2-7, with D possibly matching TRBD2 (5 bases). The CDR3 has 17 residues. With 5 bases removed from V and 0 bases from J, the gap between germline ends came to 20 bases. Germline V gene data show CDR1 as LNHDA and CDR2 as SQIVND (reference sequence). CDR3 sequence (DNA): TGTGCCAGTAGTTCCTCTCTTCGCGGGCGGAGCTCCTACGAGCAGTACTTC. It codes for CASSSSLRGRSSYEQYF.

The rearrangement joins TRBV6-1 to TRBJ2-7; perhaps TRBD2 as D (7 bases). V dropped 3 bases and J dropped 5 bases, with 23 bases sitting between them. The germline gives CDR1 MNHNS, CDR2 SASEGT. The CDR3 has 17 residues. CDR3 amino acids: CASSDTYGGDKDNEQYF. In nucleotides, the CDR3 is TGTGCCAGCAGTGACACCTATGGGGGGGACAAAGACAACGAGCAGTACTTC.

The rearrangement uses TRBV5-4 and TRBJ2-7; tentatively, D is TRBD2 (7 bases). Trimming stripped 4 bases from V and 6 bases from J, with 20 bases between. The germline gives CDR1 SGHNT, CDR2 YYREEE (reference sequence). CDR3 length equals 15 residues. The CDR3 bases are TGTGCCAGCAGCCCTGGGGGGGCGGGGAGGGTCGAGCAGTACTTC. Protein: CASSPGGAGRVEQYF.

The J gene is TRBJ2-5, the V gene TRBV14, with TRBD1 as a possible D gene (5 bases). V dropped 4 bases and J dropped 0 bases, with 9 bases sitting between them. Germline CDR1 is SGHDN and CDR2 is FVKESK. The length of the CDR3 is 14 residues. DNA for the CDR3: TGTGCCAGCAGCCGCAACAGGAACCAAGAGACCCAGTACTTC. It yields the protein CASSRNRNQETQYF.

The V and J genes are TRBV5-1 and TRBJ1-1; D call uncertain. The CDR3 is made up of 13 amino acids. The germline V gene has CDR1 SGHRS and CDR2 YFSETQ. Between the trimmed V and J ends, which lost 0 bases and 2 bases, there was a span of 5 bases. CDR3 in DNA: TGCGCCAGCAGCTTGGGGACTAACACTGAAGCTTTCTTT. It translates to CASSLGTNTEAFF.

This clone was observed a few times. The gene calls are TRBV20-1 and TRBJ2-1, with TRBD1 matching over 7 bases. The CDR3 runs 11 residues. V lost 5 bases, J lost 7 bases, and 2 bases stayed unmatched. Germline assignment: CDR1 DFQATT and CDR2 SNEGSKA (reference sequence). The CDR3 loop reads CSAQQGNEQFF. The CDR3 DNA is TGCAGTGCTCAACAGGGGAATGAGCAGTTCTTC.

The sample holds one count of this clone. The chain employs TRBV10-3 and TRBJ2-7, with D maybe TRBD1 (5 bases). Germline V gene lookup returns CDR1 ENHRY and CDR2 SYGVKD. V was shortened by 6 bases and J by 1 base, with 13 bases between the two germline ends. The CDR3 contains 14 residues. The CDR3 coding sequence is TGTGCCATCAGGGCTGAGACAGCTTCCTACGAGCAGTACTTC. Translated: CAIRAETASYEQYF.

This chain uses TRBV29-1 with TRBJ1-3, with a tentative D call TRBD1 (6 bases). With 3 bases removed from V and 3 bases from J, the gap between germline ends came to 12 bases. This CDR3 has 14 residues. Germline CDR1 reads SQVTM; CDR2 reads ANQGSEA. CDR3 protein: CSVERRGGGNTIYF. The CDR3 region has the DNA TGCAGCGTTGAGCGCAGGGGTGGTGGAAACACCATATATTTT. The variable domain in full, completed from reference TRBV29-1 and TRBJ1-3, reads SAVISQKPSRDICQRGTSLTIQCQVDSQVTMMFWYRQQPGQSLTLIATANQGSEATYESGFVIDKFPISRPNLTFSTLTVSNMSPEDSSIYLCSVERRGGGNTIYFGEGSWLTVV.

The rearrangement joins TRBV11-2 to TRBJ2-1; 9 bases are shared with TRBD2. Germline loops: CDR1 SGHAT, CDR2 FQNNGV. V lost 2 bases to trimming and J lost 7 bases; unmatched junction nucleotides: 12. CDR3 size: 17 residues. This CDR3 is CASSLFGLAGKANEQFF. Written as DNA, the CDR3 is TGTGCCAGCAGCTTATTTGGCCTAGCGGGAAAAGCGAATGAGCAGTTCTTC.

The chain is built from TRBV28 and TRBJ2-2, with 10 bases fitting TRBD2. The CDR3 consists of 16 residues. The trim removed 6 bases at V and 6 bases at J, leaving 10 bases unmatched. Germline lookup yields CDR1 MDHEN and CDR2 SYDVKM. The CDR3 protein is CASSILAGALSGELFF. As DNA, the CDR3 is TGTGCCAGCAGCATCCTAGCGGGAGCACTCTCCGGGGAGCTGTTTTTT. Complete variable domain (other parts from reference TRBV28 and TRBJ2-2): DVKVTQSSRYLVKRTGEKVFLECVQDMDHENMFWYRQDPGLGLRLIYFSYDVKMKEKGDIPEGYSVSREKKERFSLILESASTNQTSMYLCASSILAGALSGELFFGEGSRLTVL.

The gene calls are TRBV7-6 and TRBJ2-5; 10 positions match TRBD1. Germline trimming cut 5 bases from V and 4 bases from J; bases unmatched to any gene: 7. The CDR3 length is 15 residues. Germline CDR1 and CDR2: SGHVS and FNYEAQ. The CDR3 sequence is CASSRTGGYRETQYF. CDR3 in DNA: TGTGCCAGCAGCCGGACAGGGGGATATCGAGAGACCCAGTACTTC.

The genes are TRBV9 and TRBJ2-5; D is unresolved. Germline CDR1 and CDR2: SGDLS and YYNGEE. Trimming took off 3 bases at V and 5 bases at J, with 17 bases between the two ends. The CDR3 runs 15 residues. CDR3 sequence reads: CASSAPLPPRETQYF. The DNA of the CDR3 is TGTGCCAGCAGCGCCCCCCTACCCCCCAGGGAGACCCAGTACTTC.

This chain links TRBV29-1 with TRBJ1-1; D perhaps matches TRBD1 (6 bases). Trimming pared 4 bases from V and 5 bases from J, leaving 11 bases between. This CDR3 contains 12 residues. Germline lookup yields CDR1 SQVTM and CDR2 ANQGSEA. DNA for the CDR3: TGCAGCGTTGCCAAACAGGGAACTGAAGCTTTCTTT. As protein: CSVAKQGTEAFF.

The chain couples TRBV7-8 to TRBJ1-1; D ambiguous. The CDR3 has 16 amino acids. Germline V gene sequence: CDR1 SGHVS, CDR2 FQNEAQ. The V end lost 4 bases, the J end lost 0 bases, and 15 bases lay between the germline ends. The CDR3 sequence is CASSSRRQHLNTEAFF. CDR3 nucleotide sequence: TGTGCCAGCAGCTCTCGCCGCCAACATCTGAACACTGAAGCTTTCTTT.

In its sample, this clone was seen a few times. The V and J genes are TRBV4-2 and TRBJ2-7; 14 bases agree with TRBD2. Germline lookup yields CDR1 LGHNA and CDR2 YNFKEQ. Losses at the gene ends were 3 bases for V and 5 bases for J; bases not matched to a gene: 6. There are 16 residues in the CDR3. The CDR3 here is CASSQSGLAGDHEQYF. The CDR3 DNA reads TGTGCCAGCAGCCAGTCGGGACTAGCGGGAGACCACGAGCAGTACTTC.

This clone was counted only a few times. The chain uses TRBV28 and TRBJ1-2; D perhaps matches TRBD1 (5 bases). V gave up 5 bases and J gave up 4 bases, with 17 bases separating them. CDR1 MDHEN and CDR2 SYDVKM come from the germline V gene. This CDR3 contains 15 residues. The CDR3 spells CASSGRGERIYGYTF. The CDR3 DNA reads TGTGCCAGCAGTGGTCGGGGGGAACGAATCTATGGCTACACCTTC.

J is TRBJ2-1 and V is TRBV10-1; D might be TRBD2 (6 bases). The germline V and J ends were trimmed by 6 bases and 8 bases, with 14 bases remaining between them. Germline loops: CDR1 WNHNN, CDR2 SYGVQD (reference sequence). This CDR3 has 13 residues. For the CDR3, the DNA is TGCGCCAGCAGCCCCGGGCCGGGAGATGAGCAGTTCTTC. It yields the protein CASSPGPGDEQFF.

V usage is TRBV27 and J usage is TRBJ2-2; 13 nucleotides align to TRBD2. The CDR3 has 16 amino acids. In germline, CDR1 is MNHEY, CDR2 SMNVEV (reference sequence). The CDR3 DNA reads TGTGCTACGCGTGGACTAGCGGGAGAGAACACCGGGGAGCTGTTTTTT. Its translation: CATRGLAGENTGELFF.

V gene TRBV7-9 combines with J gene TRBJ2-5; the D gene is possibly TRBD2 (6 bases). This CDR3 has 18 amino acids. V was clipped by 2 bases and J by 1 base, with 20 bases between them. Germline V gene lookup returns CDR1 SEHNR and CDR2 FQNEAQ (reference sequence). As DNA, the CDR3 is TGTGCCAGCAGCTTAATCCTTGTGGTAGCGGCCGCCCAAGAGACCCAGTACTTC. Translation gives CASSLILVVAAAQETQYF.

The chain links TRBV19 to TRBJ1-3, with D possibly matching TRBD1 (5 bases). V was clipped by 5 bases and J by 4 bases, with 18 bases between them. Germline V gene lookup returns CDR1 LNHDA and CDR2 SQIVND (reference sequence). This CDR3 contains 16 residues. CDR3 sequence (DNA): TGTGCCAGTAGTGCGCCGGGACGCGGGGGAGGAAACACCATATATTTT. Translated: CASSAPGRGGGNTIYF.

This chain connects TRBV5-1 to TRBJ1-1; D not resolved. The CDR3 loop spans 13 amino acids. Per germline, CDR1 SGHRS and CDR2 YFSETQ. Trimming removed 0 bases at V and 5 bases at J, with 8 bases between. The DNA of the CDR3 is TGCGCCAGCAGCTTGGAACAGCTAACTGAAGCTTTCTTT. Protein product: CASSLEQLTEAFF.

The chain combines TRBV5-1 with TRBJ2-5, with 8 bases matching TRBD2. This CDR3 is built from 16 residues. The germline gives CDR1 SGHRS, CDR2 YFSETQ. The J segment lost 4 bases and the V segment lost 6 bases, leaving 14 bases of the junction unmatched. The CDR3 DNA reads as TGCGCCAGCACTCCACGGGTCGCGGGGGGTTTAGAGACCCAGTACTTC. It specifies CASTPRVAGGLETQYF.

CDR3 region: CASSFSGRVRALESGTQYF. The CDR3 DNA is TGTGCCAGCAGTTTCAGCGGGAGGGTTAGAGCCCTAGAGAGCGGTACGCAGTATTTT. This chain uses TRBV27 with TRBJ2-3, with 10 bases identical to TRBD2. The V gene's germline CDR1 is MNHEY and CDR2 SMNVEV (reference sequence). V gave up 3 bases and J gave up 8 bases; unmatched junction bases: 20. CDR3 size: 19 residues.